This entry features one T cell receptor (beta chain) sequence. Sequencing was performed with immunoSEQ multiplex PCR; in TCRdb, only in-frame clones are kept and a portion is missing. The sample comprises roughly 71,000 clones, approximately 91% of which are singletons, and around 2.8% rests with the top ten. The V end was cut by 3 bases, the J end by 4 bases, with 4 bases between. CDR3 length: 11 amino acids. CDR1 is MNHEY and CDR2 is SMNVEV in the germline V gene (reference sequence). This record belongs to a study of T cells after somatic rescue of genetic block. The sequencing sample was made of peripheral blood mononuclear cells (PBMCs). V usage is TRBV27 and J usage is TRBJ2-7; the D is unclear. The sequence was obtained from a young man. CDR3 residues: CASSFGYEQYF. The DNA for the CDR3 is TGTGCCAGCAGTTTCGGTTACGAGCAGTACTTC.